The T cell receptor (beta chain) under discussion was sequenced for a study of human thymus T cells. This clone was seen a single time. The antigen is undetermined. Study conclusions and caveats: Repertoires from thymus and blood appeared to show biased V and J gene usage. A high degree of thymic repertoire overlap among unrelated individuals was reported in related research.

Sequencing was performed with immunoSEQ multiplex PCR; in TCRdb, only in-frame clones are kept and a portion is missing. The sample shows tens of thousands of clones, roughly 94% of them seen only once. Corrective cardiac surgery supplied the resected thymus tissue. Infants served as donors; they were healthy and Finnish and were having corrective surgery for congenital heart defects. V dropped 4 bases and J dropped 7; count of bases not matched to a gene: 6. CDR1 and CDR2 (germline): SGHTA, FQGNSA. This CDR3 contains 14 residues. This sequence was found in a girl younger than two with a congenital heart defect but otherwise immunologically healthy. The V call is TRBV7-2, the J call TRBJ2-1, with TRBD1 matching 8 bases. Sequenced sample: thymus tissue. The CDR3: CASSSDRGENEQFF. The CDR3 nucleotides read TGTGCCAGCAGCTCCGACAGGGGCGAAAATGAGCAGTTCTTC.